What follows are 27 T cell receptor beta chains derived from one specimen sequenced in a study. A single record per CDR3 protein comes from TCRdb applying MiXCR to the 5' RACE reads. This sample has nearly 55,000 distinct CDR3 sequences, with about 25% found just once. Sequenced input: tumor-infiltrating naive CD4+ T cells sorted from the breast tumor. Described subset: naive CD4+ T cells, CD4+CD45RA+CD25-. The receptors shown here come from a female donor with breast cancer.

This clonotype turned up a few times. The gene calls are TRBV18 and TRBJ1-5; TRBD1 might be the D (5 bases). Germline lookup yields CDR1 KGHSH and CDR2 LQKENI. Between the trimmed V and J ends, which lost 6 bases and 5 bases, there was a span of 11 bases. This CDR3 comprises 13 residues. CDR3 sequence: CASSSAGDQPQHF. CDR3 nucleotide sequence: TGTGCCAGCTCCTCGGCGGGGGATCAGCCCCAGCATTTT.

This clonotype has just a few counts. The gene calls are TRBV20-1 and TRBJ1-1; D gene unclear. The CDR3 has 16 amino acids. Germline loops: CDR1 DFQATT, CDR2 SNEGSKA (reference sequence). Trimming shortened V by 1 base and J by 2 bases, and 17 bases separated the two germline ends. In DNA form, the CDR3 reads TGCAGTGCTAGAGGGCAAGACACGATTAAAAACACTGAAGCTTTCTTT. Residues: CSARGQDTIKNTEAFF.

In its sample, this clonotype was seen once. This may stem from a read error, because a much larger clone lies one nucleotide away. The chain recombines TRBV5-1 with TRBJ2-2; D may be TRBD2 (5 bases). This CDR3 spans 12 amino acids. Germline V gives CDR1 SGHRS, CDR2 YFSETQ. The CDR3 DNA follows: TGCGCCAGCAGATTCGACACCGGGGAGCTGTCTTTT. Amino acids: CASRFDTGELSF.

This chain uses TRBV2 with TRBJ2-7, with 7 nucleotides matching TRBD1. The V segment lost 4 bases and the J segment 2 bases; nucleotides outside the gene matches: 11. The CDR3 covers 16 residues. Germline loops: CDR1 SNHLY, CDR2 FYNNEI. DNA for the CDR3: TGTGCCAGCAGTGGGACCGAGCAGGGGGACCCCTACGAGCAGTACTTC. Protein: CASSGTEQGDPYEQYF.

CDR3 sequence reads: CASSLVRGDEQYF. The CDR3 region has the DNA TGTGCCAGCAGCTTAGTGCGGGGGGACGAGCAGTACTTC. The chain recombines TRBV13 with TRBJ2-7, with TRBD2 matching over 8 bases. The CDR3 runs to 13 residues. V shed 1 base, J shed 5 bases, and the junction held 1 base outside the gene matches. CDR1 is PRHDT and CDR2 is FYEKMQ in the germline V gene (reference sequence).

This clonotype was observed a few times. The chain is built from TRBV7-2 and TRBJ1-5; D gene ambiguous. The germline gives CDR1 SGHTA, CDR2 FQGNSA. V lost 5 bases, J lost 0 bases, and 8 bases lay in between. This CDR3 region has 14 residues. The CDR3: CASSPYYSNQPQHF. CDR3 nucleotides: TGTGCCAGCAGCCCCTATTATAGCAATCAGCCCCAGCATTTT.

A note on this clonotype: Relative to the germline gene, one junction end is altered; a read error may explain this. V usage is TRBV7-8 and J usage is TRBJ2-7, with D unresolved. Germline-derived CDR1 and CDR2 are SGHVS and FQNEAQ. The CDR3 contains 13 residues. CDR3 sequence (DNA): TGTGCCAGCAGCTTGAGAGCCTCCTACGAACAGTACTTC. This translates into CASSLRASYEQYF.

The rearrangement uses TRBV29-1 and TRBJ2-7; 10 bases align to TRBD2. The CDR3 spans 13 residues. J was trimmed by 4 bases and V by 6 bases; bases with no gene match: 6. The germline V gene encodes CDR1 SQVTM and CDR2 ANQGSEA. The CDR3 region has the DNA TGCAGCGTGAAAACTAGCGGGGTGTACGAGCAGTACTTC. Its translation: CSVKTSGVYEQYF.

This clonotype occurred many times. The rearrangement links TRBV20-1 to TRBJ2-7; 11 nucleotides agree with TRBD2. The germline gives CDR1 DFQATT, CDR2 SNEGSKA (reference sequence). The V and J ends lost 3 bases and 4 bases, in that order; junction bases with no gene match: 2. The CDR3 spans 13 residues. This CDR3 reads CSARWTSGYEQYF. The CDR3 nucleotides read TGCAGTGCTAGGTGGACTAGCGGGTACGAGCAGTACTTC.

A few counts support this clonotype. The rearrangement joins TRBV24-1 to TRBJ1-4; no firm D call. CDR1 is KGHDR, CDR2 SFDVKD, per germline. This CDR3 has 11 amino acids. V lost 5 bases to trimming and J lost 8 bases, with 5 bases between them. As DNA, the CDR3 is TGTGCCACCAGTGCGGGGGAAAAACTGTTTTTT. As protein: CATSAGEKLFF.

This clonotype was detected only a few times. The V gene is TRBV11-2, the J gene TRBJ1-2; possibly TRBD1 for D (6 bases). Trimming took 0 bases from V and 8 from J, leaving 16 bases between them. From germline, CDR1 is SGHAT and CDR2 FQNNGV. The CDR3 sequence is 15 residues long. The DNA of the CDR3 is TGTGCCAGCAGCTTAGATCAGGACAGTCCTGGGGGCTACACCTTC. The encoded protein is CASSLDQDSPGGYTF.

This clonotype was counted between two and nine times. This chain links TRBV5-1 with TRBJ2-1; tentative D call: TRBD2 (6 bases). In germline, CDR1 is SGHRS, CDR2 YFSETQ. There are 16 residues in the CDR3. Trimming took 0 bases from V and 0 from J, leaving 10 bases between them. CDR3 DNA sequence: TGCGCCAGCAGCTTGGGGGACTTCCCCTCCTACAATGAGCAGTTCTTC. This encodes CASSLGDFPSYNEQFF.

The DNA for the CDR3 is TGCGCCAGCAGCTTGGAGGGAGGGTATCAGCCCCAGCATTTT. Translated, it gives CASSLEGGYQPQHF. V usage is TRBV5-1 and J usage is TRBJ1-5; D not certain. Germline lookup yields CDR1 SGHRS and CDR2 YFSETQ. Between the trimmed V and J ends, which lost 0 bases and 5 bases, there was a span of 9 bases. The CDR3 extends over 14 amino acids.

The rearrangement uses TRBV5-1 and TRBJ1-2; no firm D call. CDR1 is SGHRS, CDR2 YFSETQ, per germline. The V and J ends lost 0 bases and 0 bases respectively, with 12 bases between them. The length of the CDR3 is 16 residues. In nucleotides, the CDR3 is TGCGCCAGCAGCTTGGGGTCAGCATCCTCTAACTATGGCTACACCTTC. Translating gives CASSLGSASSNYGYTF.

This chain uses TRBV7-2 with TRBJ2-5; 10 nucleotides match TRBD2. This CDR3 is built from 16 residues. Trimming took 5 bases from V and 2 from J; bases not matched to a gene: 8. Germline CDR1 SGHTA, CDR2 FQGNSA. CDR3 residues: CASSPIQLAGQETQYF. The DNA for the CDR3 is TGTGCCAGCAGCCCGATCCAACTAGCGGGGCAAGAGACCCAGTACTTC. The full variable domain, its missing parts supplied by reference TRBV7-2 and TRBJ2-5, is GAGVSQSPSNKVTEKGKDVELRCDPISGHTALYWYRQSLGQGLEFLIYFQGNSAPDKSGLPSDRFSAERTGGSVSTLTIQRTQQEDSAVYLCASSPIQLAGQETQYFGPGTRLLVL.

This clonotype was observed many times. The chain is built from TRBV20-1 and TRBJ1-1; no clear D. Germline values: CDR1 DFQATT, CDR2 SNEGSKA (reference sequence). The CDR3 has 14 amino acids. The V end was cut by 3 bases, the J end by 1 base, with 12 bases between. CDR3 in amino acids: CSASNDKPNTEAFF. The DNA of the CDR3 is TGCAGTGCTAGCAATGACAAACCGAACACTGAAGCTTTCTTT.

This clonotype was observed many times. The rearrangement joins TRBV5-6 to TRBJ1-1; 9 bases align to TRBD1. CDR3 size: 14 residues. V trimming: 7 bases; J trimming: 4 bases; junction bases outside the gene matches: 8. Germline CDR1 is SGHDT and CDR2 is YYEEEE. CDR3 sequence: CASPGATGGTEAFF. The CDR3 region has the DNA TGTGCCAGCCCGGGAGCGACAGGGGGCACTGAAGCTTTCTTT. Full variable domain (rest looked up from reference TRBV5-6 and TRBJ1-1): DAGVTQSPTHLIKTRGQQVTLRCSPKSGHDTVSWYQQALGQGPQFIFQYYEEEERQRGNFPDRFSGHQFPNYSSELNVNALLLGDSALYLCASPGATGGTEAFFGQGTRLTVV.

The chain is built from TRBV12-2 and TRBJ2-3; the table's D call of TRBD2 was not tested on the DNA. TRBV12-2 represents a pseudogene. The CDR3 covers 16 residues. CDR3 loop: CASRLVKREGTDTQYF. The CDR3 DNA reads as TGTGCAAGTCGCTTAGTCAAGCGGGAGGGGACAGATACGCAGTATTTT.

This clonotype was seen more than once but under ten times. V and J are TRBV5-1 and TRBJ1-4; TRBD1 matches at 7 bases. This CDR3 contains 15 residues. J was trimmed by 3 bases and V by 4 bases; bases with no gene match: 6. Germline V gene sequence: CDR1 SGHRS, CDR2 YFSETQ. CDR3 amino acids: CASSLQGVANEKLFF. CDR3 DNA: TGCGCCAGCAGCCTCCAGGGGGTGGCTAATGAAAAACTGTTTTTT.

This clonotype was picked up a small number of times. This sequence joins TRBV30 and TRBJ2-1; D unclear. The CDR3 contains 12 residues. CDR1 and CDR2 from the germline V gene are GTSNPN and SVGIG (reference sequence). Trimming took off 0 bases at V and 7 bases at J, with 7 bases between the two ends. The CDR3 nucleotides are TGTGCCTGGAGTGTCAGGAGTAATGAGCAGTTCTTC. Translating it yields CAWSVRSNEQFF.

The rearrangement joins TRBV20-1 to TRBJ1-5; 10 bases are a match to TRBD1. The V and J ends lost 4 bases and 2 bases, in that order; junction bases with no gene match: 8. CDR1 and CDR2 from the germline V gene are DFQATT and SNEGSKA (reference sequence). The CDR3 totals 16 residues. CDR3 sequence reads: CSAKAPGTGGNQPQHF. The DNA of the CDR3 is TGCAGTGCTAAGGCCCCCGGGACAGGGGGCAATCAGCCCCAGCATTTT.

The V call is TRBV20-1, the J call TRBJ2-1; 9 nucleotides agree with TRBD2. This CDR3 is 15 amino acids long. The V gene end was trimmed by 3 bases and the J gene end by 8 bases; junction bases not matched to a gene: 11. Germline CDR1 reads DFQATT; CDR2 reads SNEGSKA (reference sequence). The CDR3 DNA reads TGCAGTGCTAGTTCCTGGCGGGAGGGCAGGGATGAGCAGTTCTTC. This sequence encodes CSASSWREGRDEQFF.

This chain uses TRBV9 with TRBJ2-3, with a tentative D call TRBD2 (6 bases). The CDR3 is 16 amino acids. Trimming shortened V by 1 base and J by 3 bases, and 15 bases separated the two germline ends. The germline V gene encodes CDR1 SGDLS and CDR2 YYNGEE. The CDR3 reads CASSVRDSGYTDTQYF. CDR3 bases: TGTGCCAGCAGCGTAAGAGATAGCGGCTATACAGATACGCAGTATTTT.

This clonotype was detected many times. V usage is TRBV10-2 and J usage is TRBJ2-7; TRBD2 matches at 8 bases. Trimming took 2 bases from V and 0 from J; bases not matched to a gene: 3. Germline V gene sequence: CDR1 WSHSY, CDR2 SAAADI. CDR3 length: 15 residues. The CDR3 coding sequence is TGCGCCAGCAGTGAGCGTCGGGAGGGCTCCTACGAGCAGTACTTC. Translating it yields CASSERREGSYEQYF.

In its sample, this clonotype was seen a few times. The chain links TRBV28 to TRBJ2-5; possibly TRBD1 or TRBD2 for D (5 bases each). CDR1 is MDHEN, CDR2 SYDVKM, per germline. Trimming removed 6 bases from V and 4 bases from J, with 15 bases in between. The CDR3 is 14 amino acids. CDR3 sequence: CASSPGPAGETQYF. The DNA for the CDR3 is TGTGCCAGCAGCCCGGGGCCCGCGGGAGAGACCCAGTACTTC.

In its sample, this clonotype was seen a few times. The rearrangement links TRBV20-1 to TRBJ2-1; 11 bases align to TRBD2. Unmatched junction bases numbered 4, after V lost 5 bases and J lost 4 bases. Germline V CDR1 and CDR2: DFQATT, SNEGSKA (reference sequence). The CDR3 runs to 14 residues. CDR3: CSAATSGAYNEQFF. CDR3 DNA sequence: TGCAGTGCTGCGACTAGCGGGGCTTACAATGAGCAGTTCTTC.

There are a few counts of this clonotype. The junction differs from germline at one of its ends, possibly a read error. CDR3 loop: CASSLRGGLWSF. DNA for the CDR3: TGTGCCAGCAGTTTAAGAGGGGGGTTATGGTCCTTC. This sequence joins TRBV28 and TRBJ1-2; D possibly corresponds to TRBD1 (6 bases). Germline V gene sequence: CDR1 MDHEN, CDR2 SYDVKM. CDR3 length: 12 residues.